This T cell receptor (beta chain) was identified during a study of post-analysis software for immune sequencing data. Study-wide context: Relapsing-remitting, secondary progressive and progressive-relapsing forms of multiple sclerosis all featured among disease courses. Regarding the study as a whole: Samples sharing a preparation batch grouped tightly together when assessed by F measure. Relative to controls, patients with multiple sclerosis showed significantly lower normalized Chao1 diversity.

Unique molecular identifiers featured in each of the TCR beta cDNA libraries. Roughly 450,000 cDNA molecules came from around 1 to 10 million T cells. From the PCR reads, TCRdb called clonotypes with MiXCR, one entry per CDR3 protein. The profile shows 500,000 to 600,000 distinct CDR3 sequences, 40% to 50% of them singletons. Remarks on this clonotype: Its specificity is not known.

The sequenced sample was blood. The TCR sequence derives from a girl under 18 with multiple sclerosis.

In nucleotides, the CDR3 is TGTGCCAGCCTCGCAGGGGAGGCTGAAGCTTTCTTT. Its protein product is CASLAGEAEAFF. This chain links TRBV2 with TRBJ1-1, with a tentative D call TRBD1 (6 bases). Per the germline V gene, CDR1 is SNHLY and CDR2 is FYNNEI. This CDR3 spans 12 amino acids. The V end lost 8 bases, the J end lost 6 bases, and 13 bases lay between the germline ends.